The 7 T cell receptor beta chains in this list originate from one sample, sequenced in a study of blood T cells in healthy people across ages. For the second PCR, which ran for 7 to 11 cycles, a sample-barcoded 5' primer and a J-beta primer mix were used. TCRdb recomputed calls from the 5' RACE reads with MiXCR, one row per CDR3 protein. The repertoire holds under 1,000,000 distinct CDR3 sequences, with roughly 34% as singletons. What was sequenced was blood. These receptors all stem from a man aged 18-30 years in good health.

On this clonotype itself: Since a much larger clone is just one base distant, this may be a read error. The chain links TRBV7-3 to TRBJ2-1; TRBD2 is a possible D gene (5 bases). The germline gives CDR1 SGHTA, CDR2 FQGTGA. V was trimmed by 4 bases and J by 3 bases, leaving 10 bases between them. CDR3 length: 14 residues. The CDR3 protein is CASSSNGDYNEQFF. CDR3 in DNA: TGTGCCAGCAGCTCGAACGGGGACTACAATGAGCAGTTCTTC.

This sequence joins TRBV18 and TRBJ2-1; D ambiguous. CDR1 is KGHSH, CDR2 LQKENI, per germline. V was cut by 0 bases and J by 5 bases, with 14 bases left in between. The length of the CDR3 is 16 residues. The CDR3 nucleotides read TGTGCCAGCTCACCACCGATCTCGGCTGGGCACAATGAGCAGTTCTTC. Encoded protein: CASSPPISAGHNEQFF.

The V and J genes are TRBV11-2 and TRBJ1-5; 8 bases line up with TRBD1. The V gene end was trimmed by 5 bases and the J gene end by 10 bases; junction bases not matched to a gene: 10. The CDR3 length is 14 residues. Per germline, CDR1 SGHAT and CDR2 FQNNGV. Here the CDR3 reads CASSPTDRGGPQHF. The CDR3 nucleotides are TGTGCCAGCAGCCCCACCGACAGGGGAGGTCCCCAGCATTTT.

This clonotype came up a few times. The rearrangement links TRBV4-3 to TRBJ1-2; D not certain. With 0 bases removed from V and 6 bases from J, the gap between germline ends came to 20 bases. CDR1 and CDR2 from the germline V gene are LGHNA and YSLEER. There are 17 residues in the CDR3. CDR3 DNA sequence: TGCGCCAGCAGCCAAGATAAAATTGGCAGCCTGTCGGATGGCTACACCTTC. Amino acid sequence: CASSQDKIGSLSDGYTF.

This clonotype was detected many times. The rearrangement joins TRBV10-3 to TRBJ1-2; 7 bases fit TRBD1. The CDR3 loop spans 16 amino acids. The V and J ends lost 5 bases and 6 bases, in that order; junction bases with no gene match: 15. Germline assignment: CDR1 ENHRY and CDR2 SYGVKD. The CDR3 sequence is CAISKGDRLSPHGYTF. The DNA for the CDR3 is TGTGCCATCAGTAAAGGGGACAGACTTTCTCCACATGGCTACACCTTC.

This rearrangement joins TRBV30 to TRBJ1-2; unclear D gene. The CDR3 sequence is 12 residues long. Germline V lookup: CDR1 GTSNPN, CDR2 SVGIG (reference sequence). The V and J ends lost 5 bases and 8 bases respectively, with 15 bases between them. The CDR3 DNA reads as TGTGCCTGGCTCACAACTTGGGAGGGCTACACCTTC. Translation: CAWLTTWEGYTF.

This clonotype was recorded many times. The rearrangement uses TRBV20-1 and TRBJ2-7; 8 bases map to TRBD2. Germline trimming cut 1 base from V and 4 bases from J; bases unmatched to any gene: 6. This CDR3 spans 14 amino acids. From germline, CDR1 is DFQATT and CDR2 SNEGSKA (reference sequence). The CDR3 loop is CSARGRGGGYEQYF. The CDR3 nucleotides read TGCAGTGCTAGAGGACGGGGGGGAGGGTACGAGCAGTACTTC.